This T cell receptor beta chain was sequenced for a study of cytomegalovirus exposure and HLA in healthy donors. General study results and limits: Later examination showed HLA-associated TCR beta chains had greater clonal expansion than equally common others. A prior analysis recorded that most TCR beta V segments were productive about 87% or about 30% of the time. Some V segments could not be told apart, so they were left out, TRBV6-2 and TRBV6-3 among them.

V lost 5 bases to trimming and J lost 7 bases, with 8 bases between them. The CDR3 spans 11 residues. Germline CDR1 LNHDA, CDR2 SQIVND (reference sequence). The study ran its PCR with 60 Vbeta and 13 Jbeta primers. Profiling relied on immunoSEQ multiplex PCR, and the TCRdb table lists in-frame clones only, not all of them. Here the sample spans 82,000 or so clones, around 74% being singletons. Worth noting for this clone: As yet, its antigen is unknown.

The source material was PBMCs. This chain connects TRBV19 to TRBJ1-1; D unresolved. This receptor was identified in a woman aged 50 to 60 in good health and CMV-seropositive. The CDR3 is CASSGYSEAFF. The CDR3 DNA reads TGTGCCAGTAGTGGATACAGTGAAGCTTTCTTT.